This T cell receptor (beta chain) was recorded in a study of control samples from healthy donors and cancer patients. TCRdb keeps only in-frame clones here, not all; method: immunoSEQ multiplex PCR. The sample carries roughly 190,000 clones, around 92% recorded once. The junction had 8 bases not matched to a gene; V was cut back by 4 bases and J by 5 bases. Germline V gene data show CDR1 as SGHRS and CDR2 as YFSETQ. There are 15 residues in the CDR3. Sample: blood. The chain carries TRBV5-1 and TRBJ2-5; 10 nucleotides match TRBD2. This clonotype was obtained from a woman in her 30s in good health. This CDR3 is CASSPERGGRETQYF. Here the CDR3 DNA reads TGCGCCAGCAGCCCGGAGCGGGGGGGCCGGGAGACCCAGTACTTC.